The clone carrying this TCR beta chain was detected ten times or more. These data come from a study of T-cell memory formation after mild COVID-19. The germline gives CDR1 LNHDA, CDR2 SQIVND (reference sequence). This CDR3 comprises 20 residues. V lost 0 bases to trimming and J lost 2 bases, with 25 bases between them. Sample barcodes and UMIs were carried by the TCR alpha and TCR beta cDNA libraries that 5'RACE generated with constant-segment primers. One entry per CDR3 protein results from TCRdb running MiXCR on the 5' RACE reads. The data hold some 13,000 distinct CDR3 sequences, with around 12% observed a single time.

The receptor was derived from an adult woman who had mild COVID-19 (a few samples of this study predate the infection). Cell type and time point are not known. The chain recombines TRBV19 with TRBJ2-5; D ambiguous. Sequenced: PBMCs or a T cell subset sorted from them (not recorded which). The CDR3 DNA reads TGTGCCAGTAGTATAGAAATACGATTCTATTTCGGGCGGTTACAAGAGACCCAGTACTTC. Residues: CASSIEIRFYFGRLQETQYF.